A selection of T cell receptor beta chains follows, all from one sample in a study of cytomegalovirus exposure and HLA in healthy donors. Only in-frame clones appear in the TCRdb table, and some are missing; sequencing was by immunoSEQ multiplex PCR. The table has about 84,000 clones, less than 80% seen once. Sequencing input: PBMCs. These receptors originate from a woman between 40 and 50 years old in good health and CMV-seropositive. CDR3s include the opening cysteine and the closing phenylalanine or tryptophan. Each record gives: D gene, clone size, CDR3 length, J gene, V gene, CDR3 protein, CDR3 DNA. A D gene is named only where the DNA matches it firmly. Clone size is stated in some rows and not others, as once, few, many or a class when expanded.

D: -
size: once
length: 11
J: TRBJ2-7
V: TRBV7-9
CDR3: CASSFSYEQYF
DNA: TGTGCCAGCAGCTTTAGTTACGAGCAGTACTTC

D: -
size: -
length: 15
J: TRBJ1-2
V: TRBV5-1
CDR3: CASSSLPGNVYGYTF
DNA: TGCGCCAGCAGCTCCCTCCCCGGGAATGTCTATGGCTACACCTTC

D: -
size: -
length: 15
J: TRBJ2-7
V: TRBV9
CDR3: CASSAQGESSYEQYF
DNA: TGTGCCAGCAGCGCACAAGGGGAATCCTCCTACGAGCAGTACTTC

D: TRBD1
size: -
length: 13
J: TRBJ2-7
V: TRBV6-4
CDR3: CASSPRDSWGQYF
DNA: TGTGCCAGCTCGCCAAGGGACAGTTGGGGGCAGTACTTC

D: TRBD1
size: -
length: 15
J: TRBJ1-1
V: TRBV7-9
CDR3: CAGELGTGGGTEAFF
DNA: TGTGCCGGGGAACTAGGGACAGGGGGAGGCACTGAAGCTTTCTTT

D: -
size: -
length: 14
J: TRBJ2-3
V: TRBV28
CDR3: CASSYAGRTDTQYF
DNA: TGTGCCAGCAGTTACGCGGGGCGCACAGATACGCAGTATTTT

D: TRBD2
size: -
length: 15
J: TRBJ2-1
V: TRBV5-1
CDR3: CASSSTSGRENEQFF
DNA: TGCGCCAGCAGCTCGACTAGCGGGAGGGAGAATGAGCAGTTCTTC

D: -
size: -
length: 18
J: TRBJ2-7
V: TRBV28
CDR3: CASSYGTGRSGRVYEQYF
DNA: TGTGCCAGCAGTTACGGGACAGGGAGGAGCGGGAGGGTCTACGAGCAGTACTTC

D: TRBD1
size: -
length: 15
J: TRBJ2-7
V: TRBV5-4
CDR3: CASSYADRANYEQYF
DNA: TGTGCCAGCAGCTACGCTGACAGGGCGAACTACGAGCAGTACTTC

D: TRBD1
size: -
length: 16
J: TRBJ2-1
V: TRBV27
CDR3: CASSLVPGQGANEQFF
DNA: TGTGCCAGCAGTTTGGTCCCAGGACAGGGGGCCAATGAGCAGTTCTTC

D: TRBD2
size: -
length: 17
J: TRBJ2-1
V: TRBV11-2
CDR3: CASSSRSAGGLYNEQFF
DNA: TGTGCCAGCAGCTCCCGTAGTGCGGGAGGCCTTTACAATGAGCAGTTCTTC

D: -
size: once
length: 16
J: TRBJ2-4
V: TRBV19
CDR3: CASSIYSGLAKNIQYF
DNA: TGTGCCAGTAGTATCTATAGCGGTCTAGCCAAAAACATTCAGTACTTC

D: TRBD1
size: few
length: 13
J: TRBJ1-2
V: TRBV2
CDR3: CASRAGQGVSYTF
DNA: TGTGCCAGCAGAGCGGGACAGGGCGTCAGCTACACCTTC

D: TRBD1
size: -
length: 15
J: TRBJ1-2
V: TRBV10-3
CDR3: CAISEGQGNGYGYTF
DNA: TGTGCCATCAGTGAGGGACAGGGTAATGGCTATGGCTACACCTTC

D: TRBD2
size: -
length: 13
J: TRBJ2-5
V: TRBV27
CDR3: CASSQIAGGPQYF
DNA: TGTGCCAGCAGTCAAATAGCGGGAGGGCCCCAGTACTTC

D: -
size: -
length: 13
J: TRBJ1-4
V: TRBV6-1
CDR3: CASSEHRNEKLFF
DNA: TGTGCCAGCAGTGAACACAGGAATGAAAAACTGTTTTTT

D: -
size: -
length: 16
J: TRBJ1-2
V: TRBV5-1
CDR3: CASSPSGGLGAYGYTF
DNA: TGCGCCAGCAGCCCATCCGGTGGGCTGGGCGCCTATGGCTACACCTTC

D: -
size: few
length: 13
J: TRBJ1-1
V: TRBV10-3
CDR3: CAISENRDTEAFF
DNA: TGTGCCATCAGTGAGAACAGGGACACTGAAGCTTTCTTT

D: -
size: -
length: 15
J: TRBJ1-2
V: TRBV6-1
CDR3: CASSELVQTGYGYTF
DNA: TGTGCCAGCAGTGAATTAGTACAGACCGGTTATGGCTACACCTTC

D: -
size: -
length: 15
J: TRBJ2-3
V: TRBV29-1
CDR3: CSVNVVRFERDTQYF
DNA: TGCAGCGTCAACGTCGTCCGTTTTGAACGGGATACGCAGTATTTT

D: TRBD1
size: -
length: 16
J: TRBJ1-2
V: TRBV4-2
CDR3: CASSQDLTGGRYGYTF
DNA: TGTGCCAGCAGCCAAGATTTAACAGGGGGTCGGTATGGCTACACCTTC

D: TRBD2
size: -
length: 14
J: TRBJ2-1
V: TRBV6-1
CDR3: CASSLLAEYNEQFF
DNA: TGTGCCAGCAGTCTACTAGCGGAATACAATGAGCAGTTCTTC

D: -
size: -
length: 17
J: TRBJ1-5
V: TRBV7-8
CDR3: CASSLAILDRPNQPQHF
DNA: TGTGCCAGCAGCTTAGCTATTTTGGACAGACCCAATCAGCCCCAGCATTTT

D: TRBD2
size: -
length: 17
J: TRBJ2-2
V: TRBV7-3
CDR3: CASSLVLAGGSTGELFF
DNA: TGTGCCAGCAGCTTGGTCCTAGCGGGAGGCTCCACCGGGGAGCTGTTTTTT

D: TRBD2
size: -
length: 14
J: TRBJ2-1
V: TRBV5-6
CDR3: CASSFSGRAYEQFF
DNA: TGTGCCAGCAGCTTCAGCGGGAGGGCCTACGAGCAGTTCTTC

D: TRBD1
size: -
length: 15
J: TRBJ1-3
V: TRBV14
CDR3: CASRQQGNFGNTIYF
DNA: TGTGCCAGCAGACAACAGGGGAATTTCGGAAACACCATATATTTT

D: -
size: -
length: 13
J: TRBJ1-5
V: TRBV27
CDR3: CASSLSGRQPQHF
DNA: TGTGCCAGCAGTTTATCAGGGAGACAGCCCCAGCATTTT

D: TRBD1
size: -
length: 13
J: TRBJ1-1
V: TRBV27
CDR3: CASSSGQADEAFF
DNA: TGTGCCAGCAGTTCGGGACAGGCAGATGAAGCTTTCTTT

D: TRBD1
size: -
length: 14
J: TRBJ1-1
V: TRBV6-5
CDR3: CVSRSGGAGTEAFF
DNA: TGTGTCAGCAGATCAGGGGGCGCGGGCACTGAAGCTTTCTTT

D: -
size: -
length: 14
J: TRBJ1-2
V: TRBV4-3
CDR3: CASSQPQANYGYTF
DNA: TGCGCCAGCAGCCAACCACAGGCTAACTATGGCTACACCTTC

D: TRBD1
size: -
length: 13
J: TRBJ2-1
V: TRBV5-1
CDR3: CASSLQGANEQFF
DNA: TGCGCCTCCTCATTACAGGGGGCCAATGAGCAGTTCTTC

D: -
size: -
length: 14
J: TRBJ2-7
V: TRBV6-5
CDR3: CASSYSLPPGEQYF
DNA: TGTGCCAGCAGTTACTCACTCCCCCCCGGCGAGCAGTACTTC

D: -
size: -
length: 16
J: TRBJ1-2
V: TRBV7-8
CDR3: CASSLTRVLYHYGYTF
DNA: TGTGCCAGCAGCTTGACCAGGGTGCTATACCACTATGGCTACACCTTC

D: TRBD2
size: -
length: 16
J: TRBJ2-5
V: TRBV7-2
CDR3: CASSPHLAGGVQTQYF
DNA: TGTGCCAGCAGCCCCCACCTAGCGGGGGGGGTTCAGACCCAGTACTTC

D: -
size: -
length: 16
J: TRBJ2-3
V: TRBV15
CDR3: CATSRGGSRRADTQYF
DNA: TGTGCCACCAGCAGAGGAGGGTCTCGCCGGGCAGATACGCAGTATTTT

D: -
size: -
length: 15
J: TRBJ2-3
V: TRBV7-9
CDR3: CASSLVARSTDTQYF
DNA: TGTGCCAGCAGCTTAGTTGCGCGCAGCACAGATACGCAGTATTTT

D: TRBD1
size: -
length: 13
J: TRBJ1-1
V: TRBV28
CDR3: CASRTTGPTEAFF
DNA: TGTGCCAGCAGAACGACAGGGCCCACTGAAGCTTTCTTT

D: TRBD1
size: -
length: 12
J: TRBJ1-2
V: TRBV6-5
CDR3: CASKTGTFGYTF
DNA: TGTGCCAGCAAGACAGGGACGTTCGGCTACACCTTC

D: TRBD2
size: -
length: 16
J: TRBJ2-7
V: TRBV18
CDR3: CASSESLAGGPYEQYF
DNA: TGTGCCAGCTCGGAAAGTCTAGCGGGAGGGCCCTACGAGCAGTACTTC

D: -
size: -
length: 15
J: TRBJ1-4
V: TRBV19
CDR3: CASSIDRGANEKLFF
DNA: TGTGCCAGTAGTATAGACCGGGGAGCTAATGAAAAACTGTTTTTT

D: TRBD1
size: -
length: 14
J: TRBJ1-5
V: TRBV5-1
CDR3: CASSATGGNQPQHF
DNA: TGCGCCAGCAGTGCAACAGGGGGCAATCAGCCCCAGCATTTT

D: TRBD2
size: -
length: 13
J: TRBJ2-7
V: TRBV14
CDR3: CASSPSGIYEQYF
DNA: TGTGCCAGCAGCCCGAGCGGGATCTACGAGCAGTACTTC

D: TRBD2
size: -
length: 13
J: TRBJ2-1
V: TRBV7-2
CDR3: CASRLRGGNEQFF
DNA: TGTGCCAGCCGCTTGCGGGGGGGCAATGAGCAGTTCTTC

D: TRBD2
size: -
length: 15
J: TRBJ2-5
V: TRBV10-1
CDR3: CASSESGRTDGSQYF
DNA: TGCGCCAGCAGTGAGAGCGGGAGGACCGATGGGAGCCAGTACTTC

D: -
size: -
length: 14
J: TRBJ2-7
V: TRBV19
CDR3: CASSMAGPSYEQYF
DNA: TGTGCCAGTAGTATGGCAGGCCCAAGCTACGAACAGTACTTC

D: TRBD1
size: -
length: 15
J: TRBJ1-1
V: TRBV28
CDR3: CASKTPGGLNTEAFF
DNA: TGTGCCAGCAAAACCCCAGGGGGCTTGAACACTGAAGCTTTCTTT

D: TRBD2
size: -
length: 14
J: TRBJ2-5
V: TRBV29-1
CDR3: CSVERLAVQETQYF
DNA: TGCAGCGTCGAAAGACTAGCGGTGCAAGAGACCCAGTACTTC

D: TRBD2
size: -
length: 17
J: TRBJ2-5
V: TRBV4-2
CDR3: CASSQGTGTSGQETQYF
DNA: TGTGCCAGCAGCCAAGGAACCGGGACTAGCGGCCAAGAGACCCAGTACTTC

D: TRBD1
size: -
length: 15
J: TRBJ2-7
V: TRBV10-1
CDR3: CASSPQDRSSYEQYF
DNA: TGCGCCAGCAGTCCCCAGGACAGGTCGAGCTACGAGCAGTACTTC

D: TRBD2
size: -
length: 16
J: TRBJ2-1
V: TRBV2
CDR3: CASRGTSGFSYNEQFF
DNA: TGTGCCAGCAGGGGGACTAGCGGGTTCTCCTACAATGAGCAGTTCTTC

D: -
size: -
length: 15
J: TRBJ2-7
V: TRBV28
CDR3: CASSAQGLAAYEQYF
DNA: TGTGCCAGCAGTGCCCAGGGACTGGCCGCCTACGAGCAGTACTTC

D: -
size: -
length: 15
J: TRBJ1-1
V: TRBV28
CDR3: CASSLLGTTNTEAFF
DNA: TGTGCCAGCAGTCTTCTCGGGACAACGAACACTGAAGCTTTCTTT

D: -
size: -
length: 14
J: TRBJ2-7
V: TRBV25-1
CDR3: CASSLPGPSYEQYF
DNA: TGTGCCAGCAGTCTACCGGGTCCCTCCTACGAGCAGTACTTC

D: TRBD1
size: few
length: 15
J: TRBJ1-2
V: TRBV6-1
CDR3: CASSDRRGEIYGYTF
DNA: TGTGCCAGCAGTGATCGCAGGGGGGAGATCTACGGCTACACCTTC